The 5 T cell receptor beta chains below come from one sample, sequenced in a study of metastatic and nonmetastatic thyroid tumors. TCRdb reprocessed the PCR reads using MiXCR. The sample records tens of thousands of clones, around an eighth being singletons. Patients underwent thyroid surgery, and none had received any treatment before it. Sequenced: tumor tissue. These receptors were collected from a female donor with papillary thyroid cancer or a benign thyroid nodule (not recorded which). Some clones in this sample may be carry-over from other donors' samples.

This clone was seen more than once but under ten times. CDR3: CAWSVRGGNQETQYF. CDR3 coding DNA: TGTGCCTGGAGTGTACGAGGAGGGAACCAAGAGACCCAGTACTTC. V usage is TRBV30 and J usage is TRBJ2-5; weak D call: TRBD2 (6 bases). The V end lost 0 bases, the J end lost 0 bases, and 11 bases lay between the germline ends. The germline CDR1 and CDR2 sequences are GTSNPN and SVGIG (reference sequence). The CDR3 has 15 amino acids.

In its sample, this clone was seen many times. The genes are TRBV12-3 or TRBV12-4 and TRBJ2-1, with 8 bases lining up with TRBD2. V dropped 6 bases and J dropped 10; count of bases not matched to a gene: 17. This CDR3 spans 16 amino acids. CDR3 in amino acids: CASSTVPGTSQSEQFF. The CDR3 DNA follows: TGTGCCAGCAGCACGGTCCCCGGGACTAGTCAATCGGAGCAGTTCTTC.

This clone was seen ten or more times. This chain links TRBV19 with TRBJ2-1; D uncertain. CDR3 length: 12 residues. V was clipped by 5 bases and J by 7 bases, with 9 bases between them. Germline V gives CDR1 LNHDA, CDR2 SQIVND (reference sequence). CDR3 sequence (DNA): TGTGCCAGTAGTCCACATTTGAATGAGCAGTTCTTC. This codes for CASSPHLNEQFF.

Comment on this clone: A much larger clone differs from this one at a single base, so this may be a read error. The chain joins TRBV5-1 to TRBJ2-5; 10 positions match TRBD2. The CDR3 totals 14 residues. The V and J ends lost 5 bases and 5 bases, in that order; junction bases with no gene match: 6. Germline assignment: CDR1 SGHRS and CDR2 YFSETQ. CDR3 DNA: TGCGCCAGCAGACTAGCGGGATTGGGTGAGACCCAGTACTTC. As protein: CASRLAGLGETQYF.

This clone was recorded at least ten times. The V call is TRBV5-1, the J call TRBJ2-7; D not certain. V lost 4 bases, J lost 2 bases, and 16 bases lay in between. The CDR3 sequence is 15 residues long. The V gene's germline CDR1 is SGHRS and CDR2 YFSETQ. Here the CDR3 DNA reads TGCGCCAGCAGCCCCGACCCCGCAGTCGCCTACGAGCAGTACTTC. Encoded protein: CASSPDPAVAYEQYF.